The 13 T cell receptor beta chains listed next were all sequenced from one sample in a study of vaccination and CD4 T cells after COVID-19. Treatment described: 10-day PBMC culture with coronavirus spike peptide pools or control peptides (ViraFEST assay). The Oncomine TCR Beta short-read assay was applied to DNA of cultured CD4+ T cells. TCRdb reprocessed the PCR reads with MiXCR, giving one entry per CDR3 protein. The top ten clones hold 18% of a sample with 9,000 to 15,000 distinct CDR3 sequences, around 40% of them seen once. What these receptors recognize is not known. The sequenced sample consisted of cultured CD4+ T cells from blood. All receptors come from a human donor with COVID-19.

V usage is TRBV7-3 and J usage is TRBJ2-3; D is unclear. There are 13 residues in the CDR3. V was pared by 4 bases and J by 0 bases, with 5 bases between. CDR1 is SGHTA and CDR2 is FQGTGA in the germline V gene. The CDR3 region is CASSSPSTDTQYF. The CDR3 nucleotides are TGTGCCAGCAGCTCTCCTAGCACAGATACGCAGTATTTT.

The chain employs TRBV6-1 and TRBJ2-3; D is ambiguous. The CDR3 is made up of 15 amino acids. Germline V lookup: CDR1 MNHNS, CDR2 SASEGT. Trimming shortened V by 6 bases and J by 2 bases, and 15 bases separated the two germline ends. CDR3: CASRDPKRSTDTQYF. The CDR3, as DNA: TGTGCCAGCAGAGACCCAAAGAGGTCCACAGATACGCAGTATTTT.

This clonotype was picked up a small number of times. The rearrangement uses TRBV7-2 and TRBJ2-2, with TRBD1 matching 8 bases. This CDR3 contains 14 residues. V gave up 9 bases and J gave up 0 bases; unmatched junction bases: 3. Germline V gene sequence: CDR1 SGHTA, CDR2 FQGNSA. CDR3 in DNA: TGTGCCAGTACGGACAGGGCGAACACCGGGGAGCTGTTTTTT. It codes for CASTDRANTGELFF.

This clonotype appeared a single time. For the CDR3, the DNA is TGTGCCAGCAGCTCCGAGATTTACTATGGCTACACCTTC. Its protein is CASSSEIYYGYTF. The rearrangement links TRBV7-9 to TRBJ1-2; D uncertain. Germline V gives CDR1 SEHNR, CDR2 FQNEAQ (reference sequence). The CDR3 runs 13 residues. Deletions cut 4 bases from V and 3 bases from J, with 9 bases between.

The chain combines TRBV7-9 with TRBJ1-1; D remains ambiguous. This CDR3 has 15 amino acids. Germline CDR1 is SEHNR and CDR2 is FQNEAQ (reference sequence). V lost 0 bases and J lost 6, with 14 bases in between. The CDR3 DNA reads as TGTGCCAGCAGCTTAGCAAGGACGGGTCTGGCTGAAGCTTTCTTT. This encodes CASSLARTGLAEAFF.

The rearrangement uses TRBV27 and TRBJ2-1, with a tentative D call TRBD1 (6 bases). This CDR3 comprises 13 residues. The V and J ends lost 5 bases and 5 bases respectively, with 10 bases between them. Germline values: CDR1 MNHEY, CDR2 SMNVEV (reference sequence). The CDR3 loop reads CASSADRHNEQFF. For the CDR3, the DNA is TGTGCCAGCAGTGCGGACAGACACAATGAGCAGTTCTTC.

This clonotype was detected a few times. The gene calls are TRBV20-1 and TRBJ2-5; 7 bases match TRBD2. CDR3 size: 13 residues. Germline V gene lookup returns CDR1 DFQATT and CDR2 SNEGSKA (reference sequence). The trim removed 0 bases at V and 5 bases at J, leaving 3 bases unmatched. CDR3: CSAREGGMETQYF. The CDR3 DNA follows: TGCAGTGCTAGAGAGGGGGGGATGGAGACCCAGTACTTC.

V gene TRBV6-1 combines with J gene TRBJ1-2; D perhaps matches TRBD1 (5 bases). Germline loops: CDR1 MNHNS, CDR2 SASEGT. Between the trimmed V and J ends, which lost 1 base and 7 bases, there was a span of 13 bases. There are 14 residues in the CDR3. The CDR3 bases are TGTGCCAGCAGTGAAGGGGGAGAGGGGCTTGGCTACACCTTC. Translation: CASSEGGEGLGYTF.

The chain employs TRBV21-1 and TRBJ2-2; no DNA check was done on the table's D call, TRBD1. TRBV21-1 is shown as a pseudogene. The CDR3 totals 14 residues. For the CDR3, the DNA is TGTGCCAGCAGCAAAGAGGTCCCGGGCAGGGAGCTGTTTTTT. This codes for CASSKEVPGRELFF.

This clonotype appeared a few times. This rearrangement joins TRBV5-1 to TRBJ1-5, with TRBD1 matching over 7 bases. CDR1 and CDR2 (germline): SGHRS, YFSETQ. Losses at the gene ends were 0 bases for V and 0 bases for J; bases not matched to a gene: 0. The CDR3 runs 15 residues. CDR3 sequence reads: CASSLGDSSNQPQHF. CDR3 nucleotide sequence: TGCGCCAGCAGCTTGGGGGACAGTAGCAATCAGCCCCAGCATTTT.

In its sample, this clonotype was seen a few times. This rearrangement joins TRBV20-1 to TRBJ2-5, with D perhaps assigned TRBD1 or TRBD2 (6 bases each). The CDR3 contains 15 residues. Germline CDR1 DFQATT, CDR2 SNEGSKA (reference sequence). V lost 3 bases to trimming and J lost 4 bases, with 18 bases between them. The CDR3 reads CSASSGAALGETQYF. CDR3 sequence (DNA): TGCAGTGCTAGTTCGGGGGCGGCGCTGGGAGAGACCCAGTACTTC.

This chain joins TRBV5-3 and TRBJ1-6; 9 bases fit TRBD1. TRBV5-3 is an ORF, and what it does is uncertain. Trimming took 0 bases from V and 5 from J; bases not matched to a gene: 9. The CDR3 extends over 18 amino acids. CDR3 sequence: CARSLAFYGTGNNSPLHF. The CDR3 bases are TGTGCCAGAAGCTTGGCTTTTTACGGGACAGGGAATAATTCACCCCTCCACTTT.

This clonotype is labeled large. The rearrangement uses TRBV11-3 and TRBJ2-2; TRBD2 matches 12 bases. CDR3 length equals 18 residues. V dropped 3 bases and J dropped 6; count of bases not matched to a gene: 11. Germline CDR1 and CDR2: SGHNT and YENEEA. The CDR3 DNA reads as TGTGCCAGCAGCTTCACTAGCGGGGGGTTCCGAACAGCCGGGGAGCTGTTTTTT. Protein product: CASSFTSGGFRTAGELFF.